This TCR beta chain was recovered during a study of patients and donors after allogeneic stem cell transplantation (dated by TCRdb to 2020 to 2022). This clonotype was seen only a few times. This receptor's antigen is unknown. No qualities accompany the bases; no much larger clone lies one base away. Libraries were constructed by RT-PCR. Instrument used: NextSeq 550. TCRdb trimmed public reads at Q25 via fastp, called clones via MiXCR and kept in-frame beta chains. For every CDR3 protein sequence, its rows merge into one entry that carries the most common genes and DNA. For this sample the table gives hundreds of thousands of distinct CDR3 sequences, of which 15% to 20% were detected only once. 7.2% of the sample is taken by the ten largest. V sheds 5 bases and J sheds 4 bases, leaving 15 bases between their ends. Counted from cysteine to phenylalanine, this CDR3 has 14 amino acids. The read is trimmed to its CDR3 DNA, 42 bases read in frame from base 1. Taken from the germline V gene (reference sequence), the CDR1 and CDR2 loops are DFQATT and SNEGSKA.

The origin of this receptor is a human donor who was either an allogeneic HSCT recipient or a stem cell or donor lymphocyte infusion donor (not recorded which). It is not recorded whose cells these are; they may come from a transplant donor. Material: blood, either unsorted or a sorted T cell fraction (not recorded which). The rearranged chain carries TRBV20-1 and TRBJ1-3; a confident D gene designation cannot be given. The CDR3 region reads CSAESGTVGNTIYF. The DNA sequence follows: TGCAGTGCTGAGTCAGGAACGGTCGGAAACACCATATATTTT.